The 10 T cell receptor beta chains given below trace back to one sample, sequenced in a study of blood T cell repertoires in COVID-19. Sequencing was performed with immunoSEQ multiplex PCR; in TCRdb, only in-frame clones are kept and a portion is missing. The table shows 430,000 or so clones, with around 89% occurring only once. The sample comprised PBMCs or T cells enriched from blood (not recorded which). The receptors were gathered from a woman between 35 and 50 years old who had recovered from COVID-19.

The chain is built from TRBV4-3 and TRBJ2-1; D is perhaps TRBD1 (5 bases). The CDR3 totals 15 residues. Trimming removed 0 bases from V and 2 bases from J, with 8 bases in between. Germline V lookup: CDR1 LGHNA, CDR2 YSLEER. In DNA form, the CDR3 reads TGCGCCAGCAGCCAAGACAGGGCAACCTACAATGAGCAGTTCTTC. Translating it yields CASSQDRATYNEQFF.

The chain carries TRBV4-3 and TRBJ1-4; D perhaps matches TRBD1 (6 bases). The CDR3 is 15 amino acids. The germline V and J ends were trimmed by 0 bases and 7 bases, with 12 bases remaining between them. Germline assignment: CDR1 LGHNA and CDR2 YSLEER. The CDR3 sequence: CASSQDFRGSEKLFF. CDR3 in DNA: TGCGCCAGCAGCCAAGATTTCAGGGGTTCTGAAAAACTGTTTTTT.

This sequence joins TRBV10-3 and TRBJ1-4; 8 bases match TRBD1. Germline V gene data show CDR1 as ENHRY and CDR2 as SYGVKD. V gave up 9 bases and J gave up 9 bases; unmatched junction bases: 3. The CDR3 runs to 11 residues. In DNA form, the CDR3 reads TGTGCCATAGGACAGGGAAAAAAACTGTTTTTT. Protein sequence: CAIGQGKKLFF.

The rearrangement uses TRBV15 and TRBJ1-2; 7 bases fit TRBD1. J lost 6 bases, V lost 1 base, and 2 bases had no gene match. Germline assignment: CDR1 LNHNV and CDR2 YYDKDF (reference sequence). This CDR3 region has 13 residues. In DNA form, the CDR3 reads TGTGCCACCAGCAGAGGGACAGGACATGGCTACACCTTC. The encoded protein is CATSRGTGHGYTF.

In DNA, the CDR3 is TGCGCCAGCAGCCTCTCAACAGGGAGCTCCTACGAGCAGTACTTC. Translated: CASSLSTGSSYEQYF. The V call is TRBV5-1, the J call TRBJ2-7, with D maybe TRBD1 (6 bases). Trimming took off 4 bases at V and 0 bases at J, with 14 bases between the two ends. Looked up from germline, CDR1 is SGHRS and CDR2 is YFSETQ. The CDR3 extends over 15 amino acids.

CDR3 DNA: TGTGCCAGCAGCTTAACGGGGAAATTCACCGGGGAGCTGTTTTTT. The encoded protein is CASSLTGKFTGELFF. The chain is built from TRBV11-2 and TRBJ2-2; TRBD2 might be the D (5 bases). CDR1 is SGHAT and CDR2 is FQNNGV in the germline V gene. The CDR3 is 15 residues long. V shed 2 bases and J shed 4 bases, with 11 bases lying between them. Combining the CDR3 with reference TRBV11-2 and TRBJ2-2 gives the whole variable domain EAGVAQSPRYKIIEKRQSVAFWCNPISGHATLYWYQQILGQGPKLLIQFQNNGVVDDSQLPKDRFSAERLKGVDSTLKIQPAKLEDSAVYLCASSLTGKFTGELFFGEGSRLTVL.

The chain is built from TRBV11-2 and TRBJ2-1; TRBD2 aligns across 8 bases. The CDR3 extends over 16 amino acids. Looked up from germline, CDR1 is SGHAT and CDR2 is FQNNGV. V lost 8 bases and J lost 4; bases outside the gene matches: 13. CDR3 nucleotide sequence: TGTGCCAGCGAAACACCGGGACTAGGGGTATACAATGAGCAGTTCTTC. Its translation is CASETPGLGVYNEQFF.

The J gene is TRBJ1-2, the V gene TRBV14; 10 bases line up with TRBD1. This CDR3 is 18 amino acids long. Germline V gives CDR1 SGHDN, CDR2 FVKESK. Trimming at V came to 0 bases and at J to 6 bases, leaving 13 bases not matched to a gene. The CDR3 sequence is CASSQDLPWDRGIDGYTF. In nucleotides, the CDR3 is TGTGCCAGCAGCCAAGACCTACCCTGGGACAGGGGAATCGATGGCTACACCTTC.

The CDR3 reads CASVRTVHREAQYF. The DNA of the CDR3 is TGTGCTAGTGTTAGGACAGTTCACAGAGAGGCGCAGTATTTT. V usage is TRBV12-5 and J usage is TRBJ2-3; perhaps TRBD1 as D (6 bases). This CDR3 region has 14 residues. Between the trimmed V and J ends, which lost 7 bases and 10 bases, there was a span of 21 bases. Germline V CDR1 and CDR2: LGHNT, FRNRAP.

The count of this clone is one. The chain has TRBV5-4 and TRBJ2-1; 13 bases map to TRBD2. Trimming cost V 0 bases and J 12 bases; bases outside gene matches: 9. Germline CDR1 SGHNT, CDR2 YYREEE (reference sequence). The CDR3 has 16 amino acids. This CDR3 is CASSLATSGRASVQFF. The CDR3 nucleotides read TGTGCCAGCAGCTTGGCCACTAGCGGGAGGGCCTCGGTGCAGTTCTTC.